The clone carrying this TCR beta chain appeared many times. The antigen is undetermined. The data were taken from a study of T cells in Graves' hyperthyroidism and ophthalmopathy. Study-level findings and limits: Among thyroid clonotypes expanded above 0.001, most also appeared in blood. Ophthalmopathy, as predicted by the model, came a median about seven months after the prediction.

V gave up 1 base and J gave up 4 bases; unmatched junction bases: 1. Germline V gene data show CDR1 as DFQATT and CDR2 as SNEGSKA (reference sequence). The CDR3 runs 15 residues. Amplified regions were TCR beta CDR3 sequences from RNA transcripts. The HTBI primer set was used in a first-round RT-PCR of the TCR CDR3. TCRdb recomputed calls from the multiplex PCR reads with MiXCR, one row per CDR3 protein. The sample carries hundreds of thousands of distinct CDR3 sequences, approximately 14% recorded once. Uncontrolled infection, other autoimmune disease, pregnancy or lactation led to exclusion. The PBMCs had their origin in 10 ml of fresh peripheral blood.

This chain links TRBV20-1 with TRBJ2-3, with TRBD2 identical over 14 bases. This sequence originates from a woman in her thirties or forties with Graves' hyperthyroidism. Material: blood. CDR3 DNA sequence: TGCAGTGCTAGAGGACTAGCGGGAGGGGCAGATACGCAGTATTTT. It yields the protein CSARGLAGGADTQYF.